The clone carrying this T cell receptor (beta chain) was picked up a small number of times. MiXCR was run by TCRdb on the 5' RACE reads, yielding one entry per CDR3 protein. The table lists 500,000 to 650,000 distinct CDR3 sequences, about 7% of them singletons. The data were taken from a study of identical twins. Germline V gene lookup returns CDR1 SGHRS and CDR2 YFSETQ. Deletions cut 4 bases from V and 10 bases from J, with 18 bases between. The length of the CDR3 is 15 residues. These same data were also listed under a study on yellow fever vaccine responses in identical twins.

The V and J genes are TRBV5-1 and TRBJ1-6; TRBD1 might be the D (5 bases). The sequence derives from a woman aged 18-29 years in good health. Sequencing was done on a sample of PBMCs. Here the CDR3 reads CASSTFSDSSSPLHF. The CDR3 DNA is TGCGCCAGCAGCACATTTTCCGACAGTTCGTCACCCCTCCACTTT.